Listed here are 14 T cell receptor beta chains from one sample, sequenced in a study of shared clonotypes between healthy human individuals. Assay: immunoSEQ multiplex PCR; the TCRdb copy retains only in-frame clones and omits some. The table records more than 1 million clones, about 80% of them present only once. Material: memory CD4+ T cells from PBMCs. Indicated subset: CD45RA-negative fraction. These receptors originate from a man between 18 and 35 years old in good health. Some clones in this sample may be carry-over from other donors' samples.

The CDR3 sequence: CATRTGLAGVNEQFF. The CDR3 nucleotides read TGTGCCACCAGAACCGGACTAGCGGGAGTCAATGAGCAGTTCTTC. The rearrangement joins TRBV15 to TRBJ2-1; TRBD2 matches 13 bases. The CDR3 contains 15 residues. Trimming cost V 6 bases and J 6 bases; bases outside gene matches: 5. Germline values: CDR1 LNHNV, CDR2 YYDKDF (reference sequence).

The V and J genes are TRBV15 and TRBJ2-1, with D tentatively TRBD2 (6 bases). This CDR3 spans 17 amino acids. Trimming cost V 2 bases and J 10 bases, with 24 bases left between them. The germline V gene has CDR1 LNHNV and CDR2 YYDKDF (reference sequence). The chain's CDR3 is CATSRHTYMEGGGEQFF. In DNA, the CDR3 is TGTGCCACCAGCAGACACACATACATGGAGGGTGGCGGCGAGCAGTTCTTC.

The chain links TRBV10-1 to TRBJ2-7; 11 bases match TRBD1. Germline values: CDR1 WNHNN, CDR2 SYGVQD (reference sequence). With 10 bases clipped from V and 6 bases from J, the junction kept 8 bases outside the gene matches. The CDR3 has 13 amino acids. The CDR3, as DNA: TGCGCCACACAACCGGGACAGGGGGGCGAGCAGTACTTC. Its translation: CATQPGQGGEQYF.

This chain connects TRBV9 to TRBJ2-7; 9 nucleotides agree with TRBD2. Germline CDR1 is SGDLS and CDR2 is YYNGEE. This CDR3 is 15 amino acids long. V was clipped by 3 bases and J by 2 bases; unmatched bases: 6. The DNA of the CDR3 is TGTGCCAGCAGCGAGTCGACTAGCGGCACCTACGAGCAGTACTTC. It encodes CASSESTSGTYEQYF.

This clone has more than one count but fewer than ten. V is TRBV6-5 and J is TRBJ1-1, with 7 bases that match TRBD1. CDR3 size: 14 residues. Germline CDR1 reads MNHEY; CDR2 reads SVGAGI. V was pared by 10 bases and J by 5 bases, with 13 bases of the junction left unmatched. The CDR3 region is CATRFRGLGTEAFF. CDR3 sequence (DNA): TGTGCCACCAGGTTCAGGGGGTTAGGAACTGAAGCTTTCTTT.

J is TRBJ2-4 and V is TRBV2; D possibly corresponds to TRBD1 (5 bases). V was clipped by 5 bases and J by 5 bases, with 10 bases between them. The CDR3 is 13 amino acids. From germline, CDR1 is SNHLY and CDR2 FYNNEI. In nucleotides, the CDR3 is TGTGCCAGCAGTCCCTTACAGGAAAACATTCAGTACTTC. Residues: CASSPLQENIQYF.

The CDR3 sequence is CASSRSYEQYF. DNA of the CDR3: TGTGCCAGCAGTCGCTCCTACGAGCAGTACTTC. This sequence joins TRBV27 and TRBJ2-7; no reliable D call. With 5 bases removed from V and 0 bases from J, the gap between germline ends came to 2 bases. CDR1 is MNHEY and CDR2 is SMNVEV in the germline V gene (reference sequence). The CDR3 is 11 amino acids.

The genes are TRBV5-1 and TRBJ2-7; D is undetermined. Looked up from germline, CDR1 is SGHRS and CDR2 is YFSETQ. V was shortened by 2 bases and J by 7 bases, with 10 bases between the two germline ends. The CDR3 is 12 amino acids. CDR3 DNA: TGCGCCAGCAGCTTAACCGACTCGGAGCAGTACTTC. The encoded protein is CASSLTDSEQYF.

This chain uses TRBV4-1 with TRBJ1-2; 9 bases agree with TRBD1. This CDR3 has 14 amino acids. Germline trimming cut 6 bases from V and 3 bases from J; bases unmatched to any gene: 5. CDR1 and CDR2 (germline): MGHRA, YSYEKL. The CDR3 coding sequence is TGCGCCAGCAGACTCCGGGACAGGGACTATGGCTACACCTTC. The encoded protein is CASRLRDRDYGYTF.

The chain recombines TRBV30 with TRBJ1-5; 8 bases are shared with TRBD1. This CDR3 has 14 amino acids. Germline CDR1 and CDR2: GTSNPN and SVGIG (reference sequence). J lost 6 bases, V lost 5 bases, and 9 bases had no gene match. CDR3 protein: CAWDRGGGGQPQHF. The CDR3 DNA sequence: TGTGCCTGGGACAGGGGTGGAGGAGGTCAGCCCCAGCATTTT.

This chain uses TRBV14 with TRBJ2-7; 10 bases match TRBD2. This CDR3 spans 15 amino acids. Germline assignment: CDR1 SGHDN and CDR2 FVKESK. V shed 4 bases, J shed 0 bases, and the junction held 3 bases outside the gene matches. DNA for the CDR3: TGTGCCAGCAGCCTGGGACTAGCGACCTCCTACGAGCAGTACTTC. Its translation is CASSLGLATSYEQYF.

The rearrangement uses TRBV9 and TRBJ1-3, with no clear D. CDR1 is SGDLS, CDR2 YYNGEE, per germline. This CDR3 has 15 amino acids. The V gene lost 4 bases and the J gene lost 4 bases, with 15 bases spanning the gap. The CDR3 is CASSTEPTGGNTIYF. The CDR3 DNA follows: TGTGCCAGCAGCACCGAACCCACCGGGGGAAACACCATATATTTT.

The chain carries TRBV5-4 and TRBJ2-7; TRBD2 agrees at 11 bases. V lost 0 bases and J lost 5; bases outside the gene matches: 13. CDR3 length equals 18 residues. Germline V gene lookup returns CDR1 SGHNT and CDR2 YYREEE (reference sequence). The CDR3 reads CASSLAWVAGGPFNEQYF. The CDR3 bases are TGTGCCAGCAGCTTGGCCTGGGTAGCGGGAGGGCCTTTTAACGAGCAGTACTTC.

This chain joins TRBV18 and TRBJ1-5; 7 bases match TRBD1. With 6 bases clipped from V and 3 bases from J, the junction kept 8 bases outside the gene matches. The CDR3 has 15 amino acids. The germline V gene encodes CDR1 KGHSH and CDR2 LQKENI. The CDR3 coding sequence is TGTGCCAGCTCGCCGGGACAGCTCCTCAATCAGCCCCAGCATTTT. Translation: CASSPGQLLNQPQHF.